This T cell receptor (beta chain) was documented in a study of memory CD4+ T cells and cytomegalovirus serostatus. At the level of the study: Donors were healthy Belgian adults, several CMV seropositive and under 30 seronegative. Findings of the study overall: Median bootstrapped AUC for CMV status was roughly 0.95 originally, less than 0.93 US-trained.

In the study's own analysis: After removing out-of-frame reads, 2,204,828 distinct TCRbeta sequences remained. The data were produced by immunoSEQ multiplex PCR, yet TCRdb's version contains in-frame clones alone and is incomplete. The V and J calls and clone size were taken over from that table, and D and trimming were inferred from the DNA. Of tens of thousands of clones listed, approximately 80% are singletons. The sort gate was single viable CD3+CD4+CD8-CD45RO+ cells for memory CD4+ T cells. The germline CDR1 and CDR2 sequences are SGHVS and FNYEAQ. The CDR3 totals 17 residues. V dropped 5 bases and J dropped 9; count of bases not matched to a gene: 10. This clone was observed a handful of times. The antigen is unknown.

The sample comprised memory CD4+ T cells from blood. This rearrangement joins TRBV7-6 to TRBJ2-1; 16 nucleotides match TRBD2. The source of this sequence is an adult in good health and CMV-seronegative. CDR3 sequence (DNA): TGTGCCAGCAGCGCAAGAGAGGGGACTAGCGGGAGGGGTGAGCAGTTCTTC. Its translation is CASSAREGTSGRGEQFF.